The clone carrying this TCR beta chain turned up a few times. Its target is not known. This sample is drawn from a study of cytomegalovirus exposure and HLA in healthy donors. Study-wide results and caveats: An Asian-associated ancestry cluster reportedly showed fewer N-insertions than the approximately 620-donor mean in a later analysis.

This PCR relied on a set of 60 Vbeta primers and 13 Jbeta primers. Libraries were prepared by immunoSEQ multiplex PCR; TCRdb keeps only in-frame clonotypes and omits some of them. Of 120,000 or so clones in the sample, about two thirds were seen once. Sequenced input: PBMCs. This receptor was identified in a man aged 25 to 40 in good health and CMV-seronegative.

The CDR3 here is CASSPGGGTAPYNEQFF. The CDR3 DNA reads TGCGCCAGCAGCCCTGGGGGCGGGACAGCACCCTACAATGAGCAGTTCTTC. The chain links TRBV5-1 to TRBJ2-1; D is possibly TRBD1 (7 bases). The V gene's germline CDR1 is SGHRS and CDR2 YFSETQ. Trimming took off 4 bases at V and 2 bases at J, with 19 bases between the two ends. The CDR3 contains 17 residues.